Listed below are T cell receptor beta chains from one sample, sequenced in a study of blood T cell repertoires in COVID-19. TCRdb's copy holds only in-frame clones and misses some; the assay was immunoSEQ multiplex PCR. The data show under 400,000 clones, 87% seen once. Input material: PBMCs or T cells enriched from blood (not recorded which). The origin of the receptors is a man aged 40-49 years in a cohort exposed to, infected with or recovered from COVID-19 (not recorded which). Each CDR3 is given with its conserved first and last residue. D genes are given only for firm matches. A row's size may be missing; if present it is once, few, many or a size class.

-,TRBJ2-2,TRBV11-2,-,CASSLRNTGELFF,TGTGCCAGCAGCTTGAGGAACACCGGGGAGCTGTTTTTT
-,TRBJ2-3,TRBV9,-,CASSEGFISTDTQYF,TGTGCCAGCAGCGAGGGGTTTATCAGCACAGATACGCAGTATTTT
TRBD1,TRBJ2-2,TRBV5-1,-,CASSLGWTGNTGELFF,TGCGCCAGCAGCTTGGGATGGACAGGAAACACCGGGGAGCTGTTTTTT
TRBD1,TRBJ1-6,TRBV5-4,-,CASSLGDREVGNSPLHF,TGTGCCAGCAGCTTGGGGGACAGGGAGGTTGGCAATTCACCCCTCCACTTT
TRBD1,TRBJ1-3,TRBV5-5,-,CASSYSTGGEGNTIYF,TGTGCCAGCAGCTACAGCACAGGGGGCGAAGGAAACACCATATATTTT
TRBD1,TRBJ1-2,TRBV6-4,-,CASSDSIWDRGLHGYTF,TGTGCCAGCAGTGACTCGATCTGGGACAGGGGGCTACACGGCTACACCTTC
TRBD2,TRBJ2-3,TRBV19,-,CASSTQREGTDTQYF,TGTGCCAGTAGTACTCAGCGGGAGGGTACAGATACGCAGTATTTT
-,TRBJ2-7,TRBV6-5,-,CASRPSAVTYEQYF,TGTGCCAGCAGACCCAGTGCAGTCACGTACGAGCAGTACTTC
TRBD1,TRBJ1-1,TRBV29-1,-,CSVGQGLNTEAFF,TGCAGCGTGGGACAGGGACTGAACACTGAAGCTTTCTTT
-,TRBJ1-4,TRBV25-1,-,CASSEGATSTNEKLFF,TGTGCCAGCAGTGAGGGGGCCACCTCAACTAATGAAAAACTGTTTTTT
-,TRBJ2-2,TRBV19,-,CASSATGTAGELFF,TGTGCCAGTAGTGCTACCGGGACTGCCGGGGAGCTGTTTTTT
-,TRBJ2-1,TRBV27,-,CASSLYEGRNEQFF,TGTGCCAGCAGTTTATATGAGGGCCGCAATGAGCAGTTCTTC
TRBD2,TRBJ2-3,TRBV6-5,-,CASKELAETDTQYF,TGTGCCAGCAAAGAACTAGCGGAGACAGATACGCAGTATTTT
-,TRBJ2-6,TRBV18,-,CASSPASGANVLTF,TGTGCCAGCTCACCGGCCTCTGGGGCCAACGTCCTGACTTTC
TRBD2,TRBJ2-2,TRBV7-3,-,CASSETSGANTGELFF,TGTGCCAGCAGCGAAACTAGCGGGGCGAACACCGGGGAGCTGTTTTTT
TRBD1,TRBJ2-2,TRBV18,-,CASSPLDRGQGGELFF,TGTGCCAGCTCACCCCTGGACAGGGGGCAGGGCGGGGAGCTGTTTTTT
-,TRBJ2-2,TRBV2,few,CASSVQRSNTGELFF,TGTGCCAGCAGTGTTCAGCGGTCGAACACCGGGGAGCTGTTTTTT
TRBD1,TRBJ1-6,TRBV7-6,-,CASSDRDRGNSPLHF,TGTGCCAGCAGCGACCGGGACAGGGGAAATTCACCCCTCCACTTT
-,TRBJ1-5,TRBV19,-,CASSMGASQPQHF,TGTGCCAGTAGTATGGGGGCGAGTCAGCCCCAGCATTTT
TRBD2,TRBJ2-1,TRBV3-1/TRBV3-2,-,CASSQDQASGSSYNEQFF,TGTGCCAGCAGCCAAGATCAGGCTAGCGGGAGCTCCTACAATGAGCAGTTCTTC
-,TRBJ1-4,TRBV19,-,CASSIDVGATNEKLFF,TGTGCCAGTAGTATAGATGTCGGTGCAACTAATGAAAAACTGTTTTTT
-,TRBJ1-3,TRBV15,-,CATSRDRRFSGNTIYF,TGTGCCACCAGCAGAGATCGGAGATTCTCTGGAAACACCATATATTTT
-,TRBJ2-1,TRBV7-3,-,CASSLTLQGYNEQFF,TGTGCCAGCAGCTTAACGTTACAGGGCTACAATGAGCAGTTCTTC
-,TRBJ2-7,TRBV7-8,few,CASSFRDISYEQYF,TGTGCCAGCAGCTTCCGGGACATCTCCTACGAGCAGTACTTC
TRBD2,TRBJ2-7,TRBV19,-,CASSNSGRDEQYF,TGTGCCAGTAGTAATAGCGGGAGGGATGAGCAGTACTTC
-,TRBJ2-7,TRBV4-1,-,CASSQTTGASYEQYF,TGCGCCAGCAGCCAGACGACAGGAGCTTCCTACGAGCAGTACTTC
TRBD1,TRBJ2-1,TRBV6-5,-,CASSYRGTGGHNEQFF,TGTGCCAGCAGTTACCGAGGGACAGGGGGTCACAATGAGCAGTTCTTC
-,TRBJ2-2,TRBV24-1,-,CAPSPGGPGTGELFF,TGTGCCCCCAGTCCCGGAGGGCCGGGGACCGGGGAGCTGTTTTTT
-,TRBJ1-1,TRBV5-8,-,CASSLRPGGRAGAFF,TGTGCCAGCAGCTTGCGACCGGGTGGCAGGGCTGGGGCTTTCTTT
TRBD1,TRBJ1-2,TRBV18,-,CASSPSLQGKFGDIRYGYTF,TGTGCCAGCTCACCAAGCCTACAGGGGAAATTTGGTGATATCCGATATGGCTACACCTTC
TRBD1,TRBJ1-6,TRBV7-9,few,CASNRVGQGNSPLHF,TGTGCCAGCAACAGGGTTGGACAGGGGAATTCACCCCTCCACTTT
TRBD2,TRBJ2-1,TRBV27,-,CASTLAGPYNEQFF,TGTGCCAGCACCCTAGCGGGGCCCTACAATGAGCAGTTCTTC
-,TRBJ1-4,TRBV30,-,CAWSAGEKLFF,TGTGCCTGGAGTGCGGGAGAAAAACTGTTTTTT
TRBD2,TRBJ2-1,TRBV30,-,CAWSVKRDQWEVFNEQFF,TGTGCCTGGAGTGTCAAGCGGGACCAGTGGGAGGTTTTCAATGAGCAGTTCTTC
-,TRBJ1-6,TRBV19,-,CASSLTSSYNSPLHF,TGTGCCAGTAGCCTTACCAGCTCCTATAATTCACCCCTCCACTTT
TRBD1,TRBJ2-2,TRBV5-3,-,CAPWDRGVTGELFF,TGTGCCCCCTGGGACAGGGGGGTAACCGGGGAGCTGTTTTTT
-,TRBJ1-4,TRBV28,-,CASQFLEKLFF,TGTGCCAGCCAGTTTCTTGAAAAACTGTTTTTT
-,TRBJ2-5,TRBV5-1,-,CASSPRHEGTQYF,TGCGCCAGCAGCCCTCGACACGAAGGGACCCAGTACTTC
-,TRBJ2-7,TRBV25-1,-,CASSEPWYPSSKQYF,TGTGCCAGCAGTGAGCCTTGGTACCCGTCCAGTAAGCAGTACTTC
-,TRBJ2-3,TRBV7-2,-,CASSSRAPDTQYF,TGTGCCAGCAGCTCACGAGCCCCAGATACGCAGTATTTT
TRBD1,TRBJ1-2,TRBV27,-,CASSGNRRTGANYGYTF,TGTGCCAGCAGTGGGAACCGCCGGACAGGAGCTAACTATGGCTACACCTTC
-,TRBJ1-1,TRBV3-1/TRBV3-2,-,CASSQGSEAFF,TGTGCCAGCAGCCAAGGCAGTGAAGCTTTCTTT
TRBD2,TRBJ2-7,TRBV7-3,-,CASSLALAGFHEQYF,TGTGCCAGCAGCTTAGCCCTAGCGGGATTCCACGAGCAGTACTTC
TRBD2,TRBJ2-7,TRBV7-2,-,CASSLLAGGSEQYF,TGTGCCAGCAGCTTGTTAGCGGGAGGGAGCGAGCAGTACTTC
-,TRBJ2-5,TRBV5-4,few,CASSYTGNQETQYF,TGTGCCAGCAGCTATACAGGAAACCAAGAGACCCAGTACTTC
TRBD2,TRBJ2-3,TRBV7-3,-,CASSRTSFSTDTQYF,TGTGCCAGCAGCCGGACTAGCTTTAGCACAGATACGCAGTATTTT